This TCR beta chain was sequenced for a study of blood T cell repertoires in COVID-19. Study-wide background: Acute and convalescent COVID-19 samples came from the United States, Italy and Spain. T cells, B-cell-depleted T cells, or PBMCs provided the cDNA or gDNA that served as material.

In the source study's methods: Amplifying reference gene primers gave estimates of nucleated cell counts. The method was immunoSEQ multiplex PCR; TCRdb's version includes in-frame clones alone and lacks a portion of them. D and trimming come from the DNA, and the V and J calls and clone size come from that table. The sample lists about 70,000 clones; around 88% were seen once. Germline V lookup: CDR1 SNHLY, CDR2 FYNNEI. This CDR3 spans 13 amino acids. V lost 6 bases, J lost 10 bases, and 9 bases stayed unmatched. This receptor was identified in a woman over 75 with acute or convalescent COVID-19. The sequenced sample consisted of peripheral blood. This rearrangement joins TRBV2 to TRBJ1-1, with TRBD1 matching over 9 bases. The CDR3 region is CASRPGQGGRAFF. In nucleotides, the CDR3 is TGTGCCAGCAGACCGGGACAGGGAGGTCGAGCTTTCTTT.